These 22 T cell receptor beta chains share one sample of origin, sequenced in a study of graft-versus-host responses after intestinal transplantation (dated by TCRdb to the early 2020s). The library was prepared using the immunoSEQ multiplex PCR assay. TCRdb's version of the immuneACCESS table is confined to in-frame rearrangements and falls short of the full clone set. An unresolved V gene accounts for under half of the shortfall where checked; the remainder is of unknown origin. Within this sample are roughly 14,000 clones, with about 74% of them counted one time only. Under 3.5% of the sample rests with the top ten. Dithiothreitol, EDTA incubations and collagenase D digestion were used to isolate intraepithelial and lamina propria lymphocytes from graft specimens. The specimen comprised ileum tissue, sampled 14 days after transplant. Receptors were obtained from a human patient who received an intestinal transplant, so some T cells may come from the graft donor.

The chain carries TRBV30 and TRBJ2-3, with a weak D call TRBD2 (6 bases). This CDR3 is 15 amino acids long. Trimming shortened V by 3 bases and J by 2 bases, and 15 bases separated the two germline ends. Germline V gene lookup returns CDR1 GTSNPN and CDR2 SVGIG (reference sequence). DNA for the CDR3: TGTGCCTGGAGCCGGGGCGGAGGGGACACAGATACGCAGTATTTT. Amino acid sequence: CAWSRGGGDTDTQYF.

The CDR3 DNA is TGTGCCAGCAGTTACTCCTTAGCGGGAGGGTACGAGCAGTACTTC. It translates to CASSYSLAGGYEQYF. The chain recombines TRBV6-5 with TRBJ2-7; 11 positions agree with TRBD2. The CDR3 loop spans 15 amino acids. Germline lookup yields CDR1 MNHEY and CDR2 SVGAGI. V lost 0 bases, J lost 4 bases, and 2 bases stayed unmatched.

V usage is TRBV18 and J usage is TRBJ2-7; 8 bases align to TRBD2. V was pared by 3 bases and J by 3 bases, with 10 bases of the junction left unmatched. This CDR3 has 16 amino acids. Germline CDR1 KGHSH, CDR2 LQKENI. CDR3 bases: TGTGCCAGCTCACCTCGTGGCGGGGGGAAGTTCTACGAGCAGTACTTC. Protein sequence: CASSPRGGGKFYEQYF.

For the CDR3, the DNA is TGTGCCAGCACTGTCAGCTCCTACGAGCAGTACTTC. Residues: CASTVSSYEQYF. The J gene is TRBJ2-7, the V gene TRBV28; D call uncertain. The CDR3 is 12 amino acids. Trimming shortened V by 7 bases and J by 0 bases, and 7 bases separated the two germline ends. Germline V gene lookup returns CDR1 MDHEN and CDR2 SYDVKM.

This clone was seen only a few times. The chain couples TRBV28 to TRBJ2-7, with a tentative D call TRBD1 (5 bases). Germline V gene lookup returns CDR1 MDHEN and CDR2 SYDVKM. The CDR3 is 17 amino acids. V was shortened by 4 bases and J by 5 bases, with 24 bases between the two germline ends. The CDR3 loop is CASSSTLRMDNGHEQYF. The CDR3 coding sequence is TGTGCCAGCAGTTCCACTCTACGGATGGACAACGGCCACGAGCAGTACTTC.

This clone was recorded only once. V usage is TRBV28 and J usage is TRBJ2-7; D perhaps matches TRBD1 (6 bases). The CDR3 spans 15 residues. Germline CDR1 and CDR2: MDHEN and SYDVKM. Trimming stripped 6 bases from V and 2 bases from J, with 17 bases between. The CDR3: CASSPPGQPTYEQYF. The CDR3 DNA follows: TGTGCCAGCAGCCCCCCAGGACAGCCAACCTACGAGCAGTACTTC.

The J gene is TRBJ2-1, the V gene TRBV10-3; D remains ambiguous. Germline-derived CDR1 and CDR2 are ENHRY and SYGVKD. V shed 2 bases and J shed 6 bases, with 5 bases lying between them. The CDR3 consists of 12 residues. For the CDR3, the DNA is TGTGCCATCAGTGAGCCCGGCAATGAGCAGTTCTTC. Translation: CAISEPGNEQFF.

The chain combines TRBV5-1 with TRBJ2-1, with D perhaps TRBD1 or TRBD2 (5 bases each). Trimming removed 1 base from V and 3 bases from J, with 11 bases in between. There are 15 residues in the CDR3. CDR1 SGHRS and CDR2 YFSETQ come from the germline V gene. CDR3 DNA sequence: TGCGCCAGCAGCTTGACCGGGACCAACTACAATGAGCAGTTCTTC. As protein: CASSLTGTNYNEQFF.

The chain joins TRBV12-5 to TRBJ2-1; D gene uncertain. The CDR3 is 12 amino acids. The germline V gene encodes CDR1 LGHNT and CDR2 FRNRAP. V gave up 0 bases and J gave up 3 bases, with 0 bases separating them. In DNA form, the CDR3 reads TGTGCTAGTGGTTTGGTCTACAATGAGCAGTTCTTC. Protein sequence: CASGLVYNEQFF. Supplemented by reference TRBV12-5 and TRBJ2-1, the full variable domain reads DARVTQTPRHKVTEMGQEVTMRCQPILGHNTVFWYRQTMMQGLELLAYFRNRAPLDDSGMPKDRFSAEMPDATLATLKIQPSEPRDSAVYFCASGLVYNEQFFGPGTRLTVL.

The chain employs TRBV5-1 and TRBJ1-2; TRBD1 matches 8 bases. V trimming: 2 bases; J trimming: 4 bases; junction bases outside the gene matches: 4. This CDR3 is 14 amino acids long. Per germline, CDR1 SGHRS and CDR2 YFSETQ. CDR3 coding DNA: TGCGCCAGCAGCTTTAACAGGGGGTCCTATGGCTACACCTTC. It encodes CASSFNRGSYGYTF.

Written as DNA, the CDR3 is TGTGCCAGCAGCTTAGTAAGGGTCCAGAGCTCCTACGAGCAGTACTTC. This gives the protein CASSLVRVQSSYEQYF. The chain links TRBV11-2 to TRBJ2-7; D remains ambiguous. The CDR3 is 16 amino acids. Germline CDR1 SGHAT, CDR2 FQNNGV. V dropped 1 base and J dropped 0 bases, with 13 bases sitting between them. Full variable domain (outside the CDR3, taken from reference TRBV11-2 and TRBJ2-7): EAGVAQSPRYKIIEKRQSVAFWCNPISGHATLYWYQQILGQGPKLLIQFQNNGVVDDSQLPKDRFSAERLKGVDSTLKIQPAKLEDSAVYLCASSLVRVQSSYEQYFGPGTRLTVT.

This chain connects TRBV5-6 to TRBJ2-7, with D tentatively TRBD2 (6 bases). Germline values: CDR1 SGHDT, CDR2 YYEEEE. This CDR3 contains 13 residues. Trimming cost V 5 bases and J 2 bases, with 11 bases left between them. The CDR3 reads CASSPAGPYEQYF. The CDR3 bases are TGTGCCAGCAGTCCGGCGGGGCCCTACGAGCAGTACTTC.

The CDR3 protein is CATVSFTQYF. In nucleotides, the CDR3 is TGTGCCACCGTTTCGTTCACCCAGTACTTC. The chain employs TRBV2 and TRBJ2-5; D remains ambiguous. The V gene lost 10 bases and the J gene lost 8 bases, with 11 bases spanning the gap. Germline CDR1 reads SNHLY; CDR2 reads FYNNEI. The CDR3 covers 10 residues. Based on the CDR3 plus reference TRBV2 and TRBJ2-5, the full variable domain is EPEVTQTPSHQVTQMGQEVILRCVPISNHLYFYWYRQILGQKVEFLVSFYNNEISEKSEIFDDQFSVERPDGSNFTLKIRSTKLEDSAMYFCATVSFTQYFGPGTRLLVL.

The chain employs TRBV7-8 and TRBJ2-5; TRBD2 agrees at 7 bases. Trimming at V came to 1 base and at J to 1 base, leaving 9 bases not matched to a gene. This CDR3 is 17 amino acids long. Looked up from germline, CDR1 is SGHVS and CDR2 is FQNEAQ. This CDR3 is CASSLVPPAGSQETQYF. For the CDR3, the DNA is TGTGCCAGCAGCTTAGTTCCCCCAGCGGGGAGCCAAGAGACCCAGTACTTC.

The J gene is TRBJ2-5, the V gene TRBV4-1; TRBD2 might be the D (7 bases). Germline-derived CDR1 and CDR2 are MGHRA and YSYEKL. The CDR3 is made up of 15 amino acids. Trimming cost V 4 bases and J 5 bases, with 17 bases left between them. The CDR3 nucleotides are TGCGCCAGCAGCCTCGGTGGGGGGGGCGGGGAGACCCAGTACTTC. Its translation is CASSLGGGGGETQYF.

This clone has just one count. CDR3 protein: CASSFTGLAGDEQYF. The CDR3 DNA reads as TGTGCCAGCAGTTTCACCGGACTAGCGGGAGACGAGCAGTACTTC. The chain couples TRBV28 to TRBJ2-7, with 13 bases that match TRBD2. Germline CDR1 and CDR2: MDHEN and SYDVKM. V was clipped by 3 bases and J by 5 bases; unmatched bases: 4. The CDR3 is made up of 15 amino acids.

This sequence joins TRBV27 and TRBJ2-3; possible D gene TRBD2, 6 bases. Germline V lookup: CDR1 MNHEY, CDR2 SMNVEV (reference sequence). Trimming shortened V by 7 bases and J by 4 bases, and 24 bases separated the two germline ends. The CDR3 extends over 17 amino acids. CDR3 sequence: CASKVAVLGVEPDTQYF. In DNA, the CDR3 is TGTGCCAGCAAAGTAGCGGTGCTGGGAGTCGAACCAGATACGCAGTATTTT.

There are a few counts of this clone. The V call is TRBV5-4, the J call TRBJ1-2; D might be TRBD1 (6 bases). Germline V gives CDR1 SGHNT, CDR2 YYREEE (reference sequence). V lost 3 bases and J 2 bases, leaving 11 bases between the germline ends. The CDR3 totals 14 residues. This CDR3 reads CASSSAGTNYGYTF. The CDR3 DNA reads as TGTGCCAGCAGCTCTGCGGGGACAAACTATGGCTACACCTTC.

CDR3 amino acids: CASSLVGSGVENIQYF. The CDR3 DNA reads TGTGCCAGCAGCTTGGTTGGTAGCGGTGTTGAAAACATTCAGTACTTC. V and J are TRBV5-4 and TRBJ2-4; TRBD2 is a possible D gene (6 bases). The germline gives CDR1 SGHNT, CDR2 YYREEE (reference sequence). The CDR3 is made up of 16 amino acids. Trimming left V 0 bases short and J 5 bases short, with 15 bases between.

The V and J genes are TRBV19 and TRBJ2-4; perhaps TRBD2 as D (6 bases). V lost 5 bases to trimming and J lost 0 bases, with 14 bases between them. Germline CDR1 and CDR2: LNHDA and SQIVND (reference sequence). This CDR3 has 16 amino acids. CDR3 sequence: CASSATGSLAKNIQYF. Written as DNA, the CDR3 is TGTGCCAGTAGTGCGACCGGGAGCCTAGCCAAAAACATTCAGTACTTC.

This clone was observed a handful of times. The chain recombines TRBV2 with TRBJ1-1, with a tentative D call TRBD1 (5 bases). Germline lookup yields CDR1 SNHLY and CDR2 FYNNEI. V lost 2 bases, J lost 0 bases, and 13 bases lay in between. The CDR3 runs 16 residues. CDR3 nucleotides: TGTGCCAGCAGTGAACAGGGTCTGGGACTGAACACTGAAGCTTTCTTT. Protein sequence: CASSEQGLGLNTEAFF.

This clone was seen once. The chain links TRBV9 to TRBJ2-2, with unresolved D. The CDR3 has 15 amino acids. Germline CDR1 SGDLS, CDR2 YYNGEE. V dropped 1 base and J dropped 1 base, with 8 bases sitting between them. The CDR3 DNA reads as TGTGCCAGCAGCGTATCTCATGAGAACACCGGGGAGCTGTTTTTT. This encodes CASSVSHENTGELFF.